The 32 T cell receptor beta chains below were found in one sample sequenced in a study of vaccination effects on CD4 cells after COVID-19. These receptors lack a known antigen. Antigen-specific CD4+ T cells expanded by the ViraFEST assay with viral peptide pools were then sequenced. With 10 to 11 days of culture completed, CD4+ T cells were isolated. It was two doses of either the BNT162b2 or mRNA-1273 vaccine that participants received. Measured with immunoSEQ multiplex PCR; TCRdb has only the in-frame clones, and not every one. Of around 24,000 clones in the sample, over 75% were seen once. This material consisted of CD4+ T cells from PBMCs cultured with HCoV-NL63 spike peptides, taken after COVID-19 vaccination. These receptors all come from a human donor who received a COVID-19 vaccine.

V is TRBV18 and J is TRBJ2-1; 7 bases are shared with TRBD1. The CDR3 consists of 15 residues. Unmatched junction bases numbered 4, after V lost 0 bases and J lost 5 bases. Germline CDR1 is KGHSH and CDR2 is LQKENI. CDR3 nucleotide sequence: TGTGCCAGCTCACCACCGGGACAGCCAAACAATGAGCAGTTCTTC. This sequence encodes CASSPPGQPNNEQFF.

The CDR3 protein is CASSFGGARSTGELFF. The CDR3 nucleotides read TGCGCCAGCAGCTTTGGGGGGGCGCGGAGCACCGGGGAGCTGTTTTTT. The gene calls are TRBV5-1 and TRBJ2-2; D possibly corresponds to TRBD2 (7 bases). Germline CDR1 is SGHRS and CDR2 is YFSETQ. This CDR3 is built from 16 residues. Between the trimmed V and J ends, which lost 2 bases and 4 bases, there was a span of 15 bases.

The chain carries TRBV5-1 and TRBJ1-1; 7 bases are a match to TRBD1. The CDR3 runs to 13 residues. The V gene end was trimmed by 3 bases and the J gene end by 6 bases; junction bases not matched to a gene: 5. From germline, CDR1 is SGHRS and CDR2 YFSETQ. The CDR3 sequence is CASSSRGGPEAFF. CDR3 coding DNA: TGCGCCAGCAGCTCCAGGGGGGGACCTGAAGCTTTCTTT.

J is TRBJ2-1 and V is TRBV5-6, with 9 bases lining up with TRBD2. The CDR3 covers 18 residues. V gave up 2 bases and J gave up 12 bases; unmatched junction bases: 21. Germline CDR1 is SGHDT and CDR2 is YYEEEE. This chain's CDR3 is CASSFRGGRAAKRAGQFF. The DNA of the CDR3 is TGTGCCAGCAGCTTCAGGGGCGGGAGGGCCGCGAAGAGGGCCGGGCAGTTCTTC.

This chain connects TRBV5-4 to TRBJ2-3; TRBD2 matches 7 bases. The germline CDR1 and CDR2 sequences are SGHNT and YYREEE (reference sequence). Germline trimming cut 4 bases from V and 2 bases from J; bases unmatched to any gene: 10. The CDR3 has 16 residues. The CDR3: CASSLKLGGNTDTQYF. CDR3 sequence (DNA): TGTGCCAGCAGCCTGAAGCTGGGGGGGAACACAGATACGCAGTATTTT.

There are a few counts of this clone. The V gene is TRBV30, the J gene TRBJ2-7; maybe TRBD2 (6 bases). There are 14 residues in the CDR3. Trimming pared 8 bases from V and 2 bases from J, leaving 19 bases between. The germline gives CDR1 GTSNPN, CDR2 SVGIG (reference sequence). The CDR3 DNA is TGTGCCGGCAAGCGGCGGGACGTCCCCTACGAGCAGTACTTC. This codes for CAGKRRDVPYEQYF.

This clone was picked up a small number of times. V usage is TRBV5-1 and J usage is TRBJ2-1, with 12 bases that match TRBD1. The germline V gene encodes CDR1 SGHRS and CDR2 YFSETQ. The trim removed 8 bases at V and 10 bases at J, leaving 7 bases unmatched. CDR3 size: 13 residues. CDR3 sequence (DNA): TGCGCCAGTGGGACAGGGGGCAATCGGGAGCAGTTCTTC. Translation gives CASGTGGNREQFF.

The rearrangement uses TRBV7-3 and TRBJ2-3; D remains unclear. In germline, CDR1 is SGHTA, CDR2 FQGTGA. The CDR3 loop spans 12 amino acids. The germline V and J ends were trimmed by 5 bases and 2 bases, with 5 bases remaining between them. As DNA, the CDR3 is TGTGCCAGCAGCCCAGACACAGATACGCAGTATTTT. This gives the protein CASSPDTDTQYF.

This clone showed up just once. The genes are TRBV27 and TRBJ2-1, with D possibly being TRBD1 or TRBD2 (6 bases each). Trimming took off 6 bases at V and 12 bases at J, with 21 bases between the two ends. This CDR3 is built from 14 residues. Germline CDR1 and CDR2: MNHEY and SMNVEV (reference sequence). The CDR3 DNA reads as TGTGCCAGCAGGGGGTCAGGGGCGCGGGGCTCGCAGTTCTTC. As protein: CASRGSGARGSQFF.

Only one count was recorded for this clone. CDR3 in amino acids: CASSLGQGGYGYTF. The CDR3 bases are TGTGCCAGCAGTTTGGGACAGGGAGGGTATGGCTACACCTTC. The chain couples TRBV6-5 to TRBJ1-2; 9 bases line up with TRBD1. The CDR3 sequence is 14 residues long. Looked up from germline, CDR1 is MNHEY and CDR2 is SVGAGI. J gave up 5 bases and V 4 bases, and 5 bases lay outside the gene matches.

The chain joins TRBV19 to TRBJ2-2; no clear D. The germline V gene has CDR1 LNHDA and CDR2 SQIVND (reference sequence). Deletions cut 3 bases from V and 4 bases from J, with 9 bases between. This CDR3 has 14 residues. The CDR3 DNA is TGTGCCAGTAGTATGTATCAGCGCACCGGGGAGCTGTTTTTT. Translating it yields CASSMYQRTGELFF.

This clone was counted only a few times. This rearrangement joins TRBV10-3 to TRBJ1-5, with D uncertain. The CDR3 sequence is 14 residues long. The V end lost 3 bases, the J end lost 2 bases, and 8 bases lay between the germline ends. Per the germline V gene, CDR1 is ENHRY and CDR2 is SYGVKD. The DNA for the CDR3 is TGTGCCATCAGTGACCCCCTGGGCAATCAGCCCCAGCATTTT. It encodes CAISDPLGNQPQHF.

The chain combines TRBV6-5 with TRBJ1-1, with TRBD1 as a possible D gene (6 bases). V lost 2 bases, J lost 2 bases, and 12 bases lay in between. CDR3 size: 15 residues. The V gene's germline CDR1 is MNHEY and CDR2 SVGAGI. CDR3 DNA sequence: TGTGCCAGCAGTTACGGGGGGGCGCGTAACACTGAAGCTTTCTTT. It encodes CASSYGGARNTEAFF.

V usage is TRBV5-1 and J usage is TRBJ2-3; 13 positions match TRBD2. This CDR3 contains 18 residues. The trim removed 7 bases at V and 3 bases at J, leaving 14 bases unmatched. Per the germline V gene, CDR1 is SGHRS and CDR2 is YFSETQ. CDR3 in DNA: TGCGCCAGCCGAAGGGGACTAGCGGGAATGATGCGGACAGATACGCAGTATTTT. The encoded protein is CASRRGLAGMMRTDTQYF.

V gene TRBV4-2 combines with J gene TRBJ1-3; TRBD1 agrees at 8 bases. The CDR3 is 16 residues long. V shed 3 bases, J shed 3 bases, and the junction held 7 bases outside the gene matches. Germline V gene lookup returns CDR1 LGHNA and CDR2 YNFKEQ. The CDR3 here is CASSQGVGQGGNTIYF. CDR3 DNA: TGTGCCAGCAGCCAGGGGGTAGGACAGGGTGGAAACACCATATATTTT.

The V call is TRBV5-4, the J call TRBJ2-5; weak D call: TRBD1 (6 bases). Germline-derived CDR1 and CDR2 are SGHNT and YYREEE (reference sequence). The V end was cut by 4 bases, the J end by 2 bases, with 15 bases between. The CDR3 sequence is 15 residues long. The DNA for the CDR3 is TGTGCCAGCAGCGCGCCACTCGGACAGCAAGAGACCCAGTACTTC. Its translation: CASSAPLGQQETQYF. The full variable domain, with the rest looked up from reference TRBV5-4 and TRBJ2-5, is ETGVTQSPTHLIKTRGQQVTLRCSSQSGHNTVSWYQQALGQGPQFIFQYYREEENGRGNFPPRFSGLQFPNYSSELNVNALELDDSALYLCASSAPLGQQETQYFGPGTRLLVL.

The chain is built from TRBV6-1 and TRBJ2-5; TRBD2 might be the D (6 bases). V was cut by 2 bases and J by 4 bases, with 20 bases left in between. The CDR3 contains 17 residues. Germline CDR1 and CDR2: MNHNS and SASEGT. The DNA of the CDR3 is TGTGCCAGCAGTGAATATTTCTGGGGAGGCGGTGTAGAGACCCAGTACTTC. It codes for CASSEYFWGGGVETQYF.

The chain carries TRBV15 and TRBJ2-5; tentative D call: TRBD2 (5 bases). Per germline, CDR1 LNHNV and CDR2 YYDKDF (reference sequence). V was clipped by 3 bases and J by 5 bases, with 19 bases between them. CDR3 length equals 16 residues. Here the CDR3 reads CATSSSRSGNMETQYF. The DNA for the CDR3 is TGTGCCACCAGCAGCAGTAGGTCGGGGAACATGGAGACCCAGTACTTC.

The chain carries TRBV6-1 and TRBJ1-5; D is possibly TRBD1 (5 bases). The CDR3 is made up of 18 amino acids. Germline assignment: CDR1 MNHNS and CDR2 SASEGT. V lost 3 bases and J 7 bases, leaving 25 bases between the germline ends. The CDR3 nucleotides are TGTGCCAGCAGTGAGGGGGTCGAGATTGCGGGGAGGGGACAGCCCCAGCATTTT. This sequence encodes CASSEGVEIAGRGQPQHF.

This chain connects TRBV5-4 to TRBJ1-2, with TRBD1 matching over 9 bases. The CDR3 is 12 amino acids. The J segment lost 6 bases and the V segment lost 10 bases, leaving 7 bases of the junction unmatched. The germline CDR1 and CDR2 sequences are SGHNT and YYREEE (reference sequence). The CDR3 DNA follows: TGTGCCGCTTGGGACAGGGACGATGGCTACACCTTC. Translated, it gives CAAWDRDDGYTF.

This clone is a singleton in its sample. This rearrangement joins TRBV4-3 to TRBJ1-1; D is ambiguous. CDR1 is LGHNA, CDR2 YSLEER, per germline. CDR3 size: 13 residues. The ends were cut back, 4 bases at V and 5 bases at J, with 11 bases in the middle. The CDR3 here is CASSLSGETEAFF. The CDR3 DNA is TGCGCCAGCAGCCTCAGTGGGGAGACTGAAGCTTTCTTT.

The chain links TRBV7-2 to TRBJ2-7; no reliable D call. This CDR3 is 14 amino acids long. V was cut by 1 base and J by 2 bases, with 9 bases left in between. In germline, CDR1 is SGHTA, CDR2 FQGNSA. The CDR3 region is CASSLGRQTYEQYF. The CDR3 coding sequence is TGTGCCAGCAGCTTAGGTCGACAAACCTACGAGCAGTACTTC.

The rearrangement links TRBV19 to TRBJ1-6, with D possibly being TRBD1 (6 bases). This CDR3 comprises 15 residues. In germline, CDR1 is LNHDA, CDR2 SQIVND (reference sequence). V was pared by 10 bases and J by 10 bases, with 23 bases between. The CDR3 DNA reads TGTGCCACAAAAAACTCCGGGACACCATCGTCACCCCTCCACTTT. It is translated as CATKNSGTPSSPLHF.

The chain joins TRBV6-5 to TRBJ1-2; D is unresolved. Germline V gene sequence: CDR1 MNHEY, CDR2 SVGAGI. The V gene lost 8 bases and the J gene lost 3 bases, with 7 bases spanning the gap. The CDR3 spans 11 residues. The CDR3 loop reads CASASYYGYTF. Written as DNA, the CDR3 is TGTGCCAGCGCCTCCTACTATGGCTACACCTTC.

The rearrangement links TRBV18 to TRBJ2-7; 7 bases are shared with TRBD1. Per germline, CDR1 KGHSH and CDR2 LQKENI. The CDR3 is 13 residues long. Trimming at V came to 6 bases and at J to 5 bases, leaving 7 bases not matched to a gene. CDR3 coding DNA: TGTGCCAGCTCCCCGAGGGGGCCGGACGAGCAGTACTTC. This translates into CASSPRGPDEQYF.

The rearrangement joins TRBV7-9 to TRBJ1-1, with a weak D call TRBD1 (5 bases). Germline V gene sequence: CDR1 SEHNR, CDR2 FQNEAQ (reference sequence). V shed 5 bases and J shed 3 bases, with 16 bases lying between them. The CDR3 contains 15 residues. CDR3 sequence reads: CASSPARGGDTEAFF. The DNA of the CDR3 is TGTGCCAGCAGCCCGGCAAGGGGAGGGGACACTGAAGCTTTCTTT.

This chain uses TRBV5-1 with TRBJ1-1; 7 positions match TRBD1. CDR1 and CDR2 (germline): SGHRS, YFSETQ. The V gene end was trimmed by 0 bases and the J gene end by 4 bases; junction bases not matched to a gene: 6. This CDR3 is built from 15 residues. The CDR3, as DNA: TGCGCCAGCAGCTTGGGGGCAGGGGGGGTCACTGAAGCTTTCTTT. This sequence encodes CASSLGAGGVTEAFF.

This chain connects TRBV18 to TRBJ2-7, with D possibly TRBD2 on 5 matching bases. Germline V gives CDR1 KGHSH, CDR2 LQKENI. The CDR3 is 13 amino acids. Trimming stripped 3 bases from V and 3 bases from J, with 9 bases between. In DNA, the CDR3 is TGTGCCAGCTCACCCGTTCGGGGCTACGAGCAGTACTTC. Translating gives CASSPVRGYEQYF.

This clone was detected once. The V gene is TRBV2, the J gene TRBJ2-6; either TRBD1 or TRBD2 may fit D (5 bases each). Trimming shortened V by 5 bases and J by 3 bases, and 11 bases separated the two germline ends. This CDR3 is built from 15 residues. Looked up from germline, CDR1 is SNHLY and CDR2 is FYNNEI. CDR3 sequence (DNA): TGTGCCAGCAGTCGAGGGGCGGGTGGGGCCAACGTCCTGACTTTC. Protein: CASSRGAGGANVLTF.

CDR3 sequence: CSVGRQGNTEAFF. The CDR3 DNA reads as TGCAGCGTTGGGAGGCAAGGAAACACTGAAGCTTTCTTT. The V and J genes are TRBV29-1 and TRBJ1-1; D is undetermined. Per germline, CDR1 SQVTM and CDR2 ANQGSEA. Between the trimmed V and J ends, which lost 4 bases and 2 bases, there was a span of 11 bases. The CDR3 runs 13 residues.

The chain combines TRBV5-1 with TRBJ1-2, with no clear D. Germline CDR1 reads SGHRS; CDR2 reads YFSETQ. V dropped 1 base and J dropped 7 bases, with 14 bases sitting between them. The CDR3 totals 14 residues. Here the CDR3 DNA reads TGCGCCAGCAGCTTGTCTCTGTCTACCGGTGGCTACACCTTC. This encodes CASSLSLSTGGYTF.

This chain joins TRBV19 and TRBJ2-7, with D uncertain. Germline CDR1 reads LNHDA; CDR2 reads SQIVND (reference sequence). The CDR3 extends over 14 amino acids. V gave up 7 bases and J gave up 2 bases, with 15 bases separating them. CDR3 in amino acids: CASIWTGRTYEQYF. The CDR3 nucleotides are TGTGCCAGTATTTGGACGGGTCGTACCTACGAGCAGTACTTC.